Following are 25 T cell receptor beta chains from one sample sequenced in a study of CD4+ T cells in melanoma. Repertoires were generated with immunoSEQ multiplex PCR, while TCRdb's copy carries only in-frame clones and drops some. Of about 50,000 clones listed, roughly 89% are singletons. The specimen sequenced was peripheral blood. The origin of the receptors is a human donor with melanoma.

This clone was seen once. The V and J genes are TRBV27 and TRBJ2-3; possible D gene TRBD1, 6 bases. Trimming took off 8 bases at V and 1 base at J, with 10 bases between the two ends. The CDR3 is 13 residues long. Germline-derived CDR1 and CDR2 are MNHEY and SMNVEV (reference sequence). The CDR3 spells CASQGRGTDTQYF. CDR3 DNA sequence: TGTGCCAGCCAGGGGCGGGGCACAGATACGCAGTATTTT.

The CDR3 protein is CASSPRGFATNEKLFF. As DNA, the CDR3 is TGTGCCAGCAGCCCTCGGGGCTTTGCAACTAATGAAAAACTGTTTTTT. This rearrangement joins TRBV11-2 to TRBJ1-4; weak D call: TRBD1 (5 bases). The V end was cut by 5 bases, the J end by 0 bases, with 13 bases between. The CDR3 is 16 amino acids. Germline V gene lookup returns CDR1 SGHAT and CDR2 FQNNGV.

The chain has TRBV2 and TRBJ2-3; the match to TRBD2 covers 12 bases. CDR1 and CDR2 from the germline V gene are SNHLY and FYNNEI. V dropped 1 base and J dropped 6; count of bases not matched to a gene: 5. The CDR3 is made up of 16 amino acids. For the CDR3, the DNA is TGTGCCAGCAGTGAAGAGGCTAGCGGGGGGGTGGATACGCAGTATTTT. This codes for CASSEEASGGVDTQYF.

The rearrangement links TRBV6-5 to TRBJ1-6; no reliable D call. V was cut by 2 bases and J by 8 bases, with 13 bases left in between. Germline CDR1 and CDR2: MNHEY and SVGAGI. There are 15 residues in the CDR3. CDR3 in DNA: TGTGCCAGCAGTTACGAGCCCAGCGGGGATTCACCCCTCCACTTT. Encoded protein: CASSYEPSGDSPLHF.

The chain uses TRBV4-1 and TRBJ2-1; 8 bases are shared with TRBD2. V was clipped by 2 bases and J by 10 bases; unmatched bases: 10. This CDR3 region has 15 residues. In germline, CDR1 is MGHRA, CDR2 YSYEKL. In nucleotides, the CDR3 is TGCGCCAGCAGCCAATTGCGCGGGGGGCTACAGGAGCAGTTCTTC. Protein sequence: CASSQLRGGLQEQFF.

The chain employs TRBV5-5 and TRBJ2-1; no firm D call. Trimming left V 0 bases short and J 5 bases short, with 9 bases between. The CDR3 is made up of 14 amino acids. Germline loops: CDR1 SGHKS, CDR2 YYEKEE (reference sequence). CDR3 protein: CASSLETLNNEQFF. CDR3 DNA sequence: TGTGCCAGCAGCTTGGAGACGCTTAACAATGAGCAGTTCTTC.

This chain connects TRBV4-1 to TRBJ1-2; D remains unclear. The V end was cut by 0 bases, the J end by 5 bases, with 7 bases between. Germline loops: CDR1 MGHRA, CDR2 YSYEKL. The CDR3 contains 13 residues. CDR3 DNA: TGCGCCAGCAGCCAAGATAGACGGTATGGCTACACCTTC. Protein: CASSQDRRYGYTF.

V usage is TRBV12-5 and J usage is TRBJ2-7; a possible D gene is TRBD1 (5 bases). V was pared by 0 bases and J by 2 bases, with 11 bases between. The CDR3 consists of 15 residues. The germline gives CDR1 LGHNT, CDR2 FRNRAP. The CDR3 bases are TGTGCTAGTGGTTTGGTACAAGGGGCACCCTACGAGCAGTACTTC. It codes for CASGLVQGAPYEQYF.

The chain carries TRBV6-1 and TRBJ1-2; 9 nucleotides match TRBD1. This CDR3 region has 13 residues. Per the germline V gene, CDR1 is MNHNS and CDR2 is SASEGT. The ends lost 5 bases at V and 6 bases at J; junction bases unmatched: 4. The DNA of the CDR3 is TGTGCCAGCAGTCTGGGACAGGGTGATGGCTACACCTTC. Its protein is CASSLGQGDGYTF.

This chain joins TRBV28 and TRBJ2-3; TRBD2 agrees at 8 bases. The CDR3 has 14 amino acids. Germline CDR1 MDHEN, CDR2 SYDVKM. V shed 3 bases, J shed 3 bases, and the junction held 2 bases outside the gene matches. The CDR3 DNA is TGTGCCAGCAGTTTGGGACTAGAAACAGATACGCAGTATTTT. Translated, it gives CASSLGLETDTQYF.

This sequence joins TRBV5-5 and TRBJ2-3; no firm D call. Trimming stripped 3 bases from V and 1 base from J, with 12 bases between. Germline CDR1 reads SGHKS; CDR2 reads YYEKEE (reference sequence). There are 15 residues in the CDR3. The CDR3: CASSSDPIGTDTQYF. The DNA for the CDR3 is TGTGCCAGCAGCTCAGACCCTATTGGCACAGATACGCAGTATTTT.

The chain combines TRBV4-2 with TRBJ2-2, with unresolved D. The CDR3 loop spans 13 amino acids. Germline V CDR1 and CDR2: LGHNA, YNFKEQ. V was pared by 0 bases and J by 4 bases, with 3 bases between. The CDR3 coding sequence is TGTGCCAGCAGCCAAGATCCCACCGGGGAGCTGTTTTTT. This sequence encodes CASSQDPTGELFF.

In this sample, this clone turned up once. The chain couples TRBV28 to TRBJ2-7, with D tentatively TRBD2 (7 bases). The CDR3 covers 17 residues. The V gene lost 7 bases and the J gene lost 2 bases, with 24 bases spanning the gap. CDR1 and CDR2 (germline): MDHEN, SYDVKM. In DNA form, the CDR3 reads TGTGCCAGCACCGGCGTCCGGGGGGCGGGGCGGACCTACGAGCAGTACTTC. Its protein is CASTGVRGAGRTYEQYF.

The chain links TRBV7-2 to TRBJ1-5, with unresolved D. The germline V gene encodes CDR1 SGHTA and CDR2 FQGNSA. This CDR3 has 13 amino acids. The germline V and J ends were trimmed by 4 bases and 0 bases, with 4 bases remaining between them. The CDR3 DNA reads TGTGCCAGCAGCTACTATAGCAATCAGCCCCAGCATTTT. It encodes CASSYYSNQPQHF. Based on the CDR3 plus reference TRBV7-2 and TRBJ1-5, the full variable domain is GAGVSQSPSNKVTEKGKDVELRCDPISGHTALYWYRQSLGQGLEFLIYFQGNSAPDKSGLPSDRFSAERTGGSVSTLTIQRTQQEDSAVYLCASSYYSNQPQHFGDGTRLSIL.

The rearrangement uses TRBV10-1 and TRBJ2-1; TRBD1 matches at 7 bases. Germline V lookup: CDR1 WNHNN, CDR2 SYGVQD (reference sequence). This CDR3 is 14 amino acids long. J lost 10 bases, V lost 3 bases, and 9 bases had no gene match. The CDR3 nucleotides are TGCGCCAGCAGTGAAGAGGGGGCGAAGTTGGAGCAGTTCTTC. Translation gives CASSEEGAKLEQFF.

The rearrangement joins TRBV5-1 to TRBJ2-1, with TRBD2 as a possible D gene (5 bases). This CDR3 is built from 14 residues. The V and J ends lost 1 base and 6 bases respectively, with 11 bases between them. The germline V gene encodes CDR1 SGHRS and CDR2 YFSETQ. The CDR3 DNA sequence: TGCGCCAGCAGCTTGCAGTCTAGCAGCAATGAGCAGTTCTTC. It yields the protein CASSLQSSSNEQFF. Using reference TRBV5-1 and TRBJ2-1 for the parts outside the CDR3, the full variable domain is KAGVTQTPRYLIKTRGQQVTLSCSPISGHRSVSWYQQTPGQGLQFLFEYFSETQRNKGNFPGRFSGRQFSNSRSEMNVSTLELGDSALYLCASSLQSSSNEQFFGPGTRLTVL.

The V and J genes are TRBV2 and TRBJ1-1; tentative D call: TRBD1 (5 bases). The ends were cut back, 1 base at V and 2 bases at J, with 5 bases in the middle. This CDR3 region has 13 residues. The germline V gene encodes CDR1 SNHLY and CDR2 FYNNEI. CDR3 residues: CASSEGGNTEAFF. In DNA, the CDR3 is TGTGCCAGCAGTGAAGGGGGCAACACTGAAGCTTTCTTT.

To note about this clone: Here the CDR3 omits its conserved ending phenylalanine or tryptophan, so a read error is the likely source. The chain carries TRBV5-1 and TRBJ2-2; D remains ambiguous. The CDR3 has 18 amino acids. V was trimmed by 4 bases and J by 0 bases, leaving 19 bases between them. Germline CDR1 is SGHRS and CDR2 is YFSETQ. The DNA for the CDR3 is TGCGCCAGCAGCGTAGAAGACCCCTATACCGCGAACACCGGGGAGCTGTTTTTA. Protein sequence: CASSVEDPYTANTGELFL.

CDR3 DNA sequence: TGTGCCAGCAGGCTAGGGTCCTACAATGAGCAGTTCTTC. Its translation: CASRLGSYNEQFF. The J gene is TRBJ2-1, the V gene TRBV2; D unresolved. Trimming took 6 bases from V and 1 from J, leaving 7 bases between them. Germline-derived CDR1 and CDR2 are SNHLY and FYNNEI. This CDR3 has 13 amino acids.

The chain uses TRBV19 and TRBJ1-4; TRBD1 might be the D (5 bases). Trimming took off 3 bases at V and 5 bases at J, with 19 bases between the two ends. The CDR3 length is 17 residues. Per the germline V gene, CDR1 is LNHDA and CDR2 is SQIVND (reference sequence). The CDR3: CASSIQATGTFNEKLFF. The CDR3 coding sequence is TGTGCCAGTAGTATCCAAGCAACCGGGACGTTCAATGAAAAACTGTTTTTT.

This clone appeared a few times. The chain combines TRBV25-1 with TRBJ1-2; D call uncertain. Trimming removed 4 bases at V and 3 bases at J, with 6 bases between. The CDR3 is made up of 12 amino acids. Per germline, CDR1 MGHDK and CDR2 SYGVNS. The CDR3 region has the DNA TGTGCCAGCAGTGCTGTACACTATGGCTACACCTTC. Translated: CASSAVHYGYTF.

CDR3 residues: CASSSTGGGTEAFF. The CDR3 coding sequence is TGTGCCAGCAGCTCCACAGGAGGAGGGACTGAAGCTTTCTTT. V usage is TRBV6-5 and J usage is TRBJ1-1; maybe TRBD1 (5 bases). Germline V gene sequence: CDR1 MNHEY, CDR2 SVGAGI. The CDR3 sequence is 14 residues long. Trimming cost V 6 bases and J 5 bases, with 16 bases left between them.

The chain recombines TRBV7-8 with TRBJ2-1; D possibly corresponds to TRBD2 (6 bases). This CDR3 spans 16 amino acids. The germline CDR1 and CDR2 sequences are SGHVS and FQNEAQ. Trimming took 3 bases from V and 3 from J, leaving 15 bases between them. As DNA, the CDR3 is TGTGCCAGCAGCTTTTTTAGCGGAGTTTACTACAATGAGCAGTTCTTC. This codes for CASSFFSGVYYNEQFF. The entire variable domain, with the rest obtained from reference TRBV7-8 and TRBJ2-1, is as follows: GAGVSQSPRYKVAKRGQDVALRCDPISGHVSLFWYQQALGQGPEFLTYFQNEAQLDKSGLPSDRFFAERPEGSVSTLKIQRTQQEDSAVYLCASSFFSGVYYNEQFFGPGTRLTVL.

This chain joins TRBV5-1 and TRBJ2-3; the D is unclear. Germline V gene sequence: CDR1 SGHRS, CDR2 YFSETQ. The ends were cut back, 0 bases at V and 4 bases at J, with 9 bases in the middle. The CDR3 runs 14 residues. CDR3 in amino acids: CASSLGILPDTQYF. In DNA, the CDR3 is TGCGCCAGCAGCTTGGGAATCCTCCCAGATACGCAGTATTTT.

The chain has TRBV5-6 and TRBJ2-7; 15 nucleotides line up with TRBD2. From germline, CDR1 is SGHDT and CDR2 YYEEEE. The CDR3 is 14 amino acids. The ends lost 3 bases at V and 6 bases at J; junction bases unmatched: 1. Here the CDR3 DNA reads TGTGCCAGCAGCTGGACTAGCGGGGGGGGCGAGCAGTACTTC. Translation: CASSWTSGGGEQYF. Together with reference TRBV5-6 and TRBJ2-7, the CDR3 gives the full variable domain: DAGVTQSPTHLIKTRGQQVTLRCSPKSGHDTVSWYQQALGQGPQFIFQYYEEEERQRGNFPDRFSGHQFPNYSSELNVNALLLGDSALYLCASSWTSGGGEQYFGPGTRLTVT.